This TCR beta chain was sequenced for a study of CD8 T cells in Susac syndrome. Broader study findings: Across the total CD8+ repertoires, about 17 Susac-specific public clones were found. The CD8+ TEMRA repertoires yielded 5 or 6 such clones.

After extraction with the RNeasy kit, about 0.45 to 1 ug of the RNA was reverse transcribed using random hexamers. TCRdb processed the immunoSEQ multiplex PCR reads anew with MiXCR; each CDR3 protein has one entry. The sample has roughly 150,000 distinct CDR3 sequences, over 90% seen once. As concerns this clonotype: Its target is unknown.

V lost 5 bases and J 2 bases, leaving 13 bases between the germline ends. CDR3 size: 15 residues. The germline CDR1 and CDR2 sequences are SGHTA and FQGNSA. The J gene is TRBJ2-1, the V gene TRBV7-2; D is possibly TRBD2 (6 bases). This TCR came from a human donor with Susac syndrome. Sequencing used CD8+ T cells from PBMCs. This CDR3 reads CASSQRGGTYNEQFF. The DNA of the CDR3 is TGTGCCAGCAGCCAACGGGGCGGGACCTACAATGAGCAGTTCTTC. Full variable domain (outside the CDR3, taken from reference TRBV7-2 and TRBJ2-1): GAGVSQSPSNKVTEKGKDVELRCDPISGHTALYWYRQSLGQGLEFLIYFQGNSAPDKSGLPSDRFSAERTGGSVSTLTIQRTQQEDSAVYLCASSQRGGTYNEQFFGPGTRLTVL.